Sequencing of this TCR beta chain was carried out in a study of T-cell reconstitution after alpha-beta-depleted transplantation in children. The CDR3 spans 14 residues. The V end lost 4 bases, the J end lost 3 bases, and 13 bases lay between the germline ends. This clonotype has a count of ten or more. Unique molecular identifiers were incorporated into the prepared TCRbeta library. MiXCR was run by TCRdb on the PCR reads, yielding one entry per CDR3 protein. The sample includes more than 550,000 distinct CDR3 sequences, roughly a tenth of them seen just once. The clonotype comes from a human donor who donated a stem cell graft to a child with acute myeloid leukemia. This chain links TRBV12-3 or TRBV12-4 with TRBJ2-7, with D possibly being TRBD1 (6 bases). The sequences come from PBMCs from the stem cell graft donor, collected from the stem cell graft. CDR3 DNA sequence: TGTGCCAGCAGTTGGGACATAGGGGACTACGAGCAGTACTTC. It yields the protein CASSWDIGDYEQYF.